This TCR beta chain came from a study of T cells expressing NK-cell markers. Regarding the study as a whole: These same clonotypes (in four donors) also led the CD3+CD56-NKG2C+ fraction.

Points on this clonotype: Its matching antigen is unknown.

TCR beta libraries carry UMIs added by 5'RACE template switching. Using the 5' RACE reads, TCRdb records one entry per CDR3 protein without DNA. The table lists about 460,000 distinct CDR3 sequences, with over 1.3% in the top ten. Germline values: CDR1 SGHRS, CDR2 YFSETQ. CDR3 size: 13 residues. This sequence originates from a woman aged 45-60 years in good health. The chain joins TRBV5-1 to TRBJ1-2; lacking DNA, the TRBD1 call made by TCRdb goes unchecked. Material for sequencing was blood T cells: a sorted CD56 or NKG2C T cell subset, CD4+ or CD8+ T cells, or bulk PBMC T cells (not recorded which). The CDR3 loop reads CASSLRDPYGYTF. Complete variable domain (other parts from reference TRBV5-1 and TRBJ1-2): KAGVTQTPRYLIKTRGQQVTLSCSPISGHRSVSWYQQTPGQGLQFLFEYFSETQRNKGNFPGRFSGRQFSNSRSEMNVSTLELGDSALYLCASSLRDPYGYTFGSGTRLTVV.